Below, 32 T cell receptor beta chains from the same sample are listed, as sequenced in a study of blood T cells in healthy people across ages. The authors ran a second PCR of roughly 7 to 11 cycles using a sample-barcoded 5' primer and a J-beta primer mix. TCRdb re-derived calls from the 5' RACE reads in MiXCR, one entry per CDR3 protein. The sample lists about 970,000 distinct CDR3 sequences, roughly half seen once, with roughly 23% in the top ten. Input material: blood. These receptors were collected from a woman between 55 and 75 years old in good health.

This sequence joins TRBV21-1 and TRBJ2-5. TRBV21-1 represents a pseudogene. CDR3 length equals 14 residues. The CDR3 is CASSKERVQETQYF. As DNA, the CDR3 is TGTGCCAGCAGCAAAGAAAGGGTCCAAGAGACCCAGTACTTC.

V and J are TRBV7-2 and TRBJ2-7; TRBD1 matches 7 bases. Losses at the gene ends were 7 bases for V and 2 bases for J; bases not matched to a gene: 8. CDR1 is SGHTA, CDR2 FQGNSA, per germline. This CDR3 spans 14 amino acids. DNA of the CDR3: TGTGCCAGCAATCCGTGGGACAGCCCCTACGAGCAGTACTTC. The encoded protein is CASNPWDSPYEQYF.

This clonotype was detected a few times. This CDR3 reads CASKDRVNSEQFF. Written as DNA, the CDR3 is TGTGCCAGCAAGGACAGGGTCAACAGTGAGCAGTTCTTC. The rearrangement links TRBV7-2 to TRBJ2-1; 8 positions agree with TRBD1. Germline CDR1 reads SGHTA; CDR2 reads FQGNSA. The CDR3 is 13 amino acids. The V gene end was trimmed by 7 bases and the J gene end by 9 bases; junction bases not matched to a gene: 8.

This chain uses TRBV7-9 with TRBJ2-1; 7 positions match TRBD2. V was pared by 2 bases and J by 6 bases, with 7 bases of the junction left unmatched. The CDR3 contains 15 residues. The germline CDR1 and CDR2 sequences are SEHNR and FQNEAQ (reference sequence). CDR3 residues: CASSLSSGKLNEQFF. The DNA of the CDR3 is TGTGCCAGCAGCTTATCCAGCGGGAAACTCAATGAGCAGTTCTTC.

The chain has TRBV5-6 and TRBJ2-3, with D hard to call. This CDR3 comprises 14 residues. Trimming took 5 bases from V and 0 from J, leaving 10 bases between them. CDR1 SGHDT and CDR2 YYEEEE come from the germline V gene. The CDR3, as DNA: TGTGCCAGCAGAGGCCGATTTAGCACAGATACGCAGTATTTT. Protein: CASRGRFSTDTQYF.

In its sample, this clonotype was seen a few times. The V and J genes are TRBV20-1 and TRBJ2-4; the D is unclear. TRBJ2-7 matches the DNA end more closely, so the J call is doubtful. Germline CDR1 and CDR2: DFQATT and SNEGSKA (reference sequence). The CDR3 extends over 12 amino acids. For the CDR3, the DNA is TGCAGTGCTAGAGGGGCGTGGGACGAGCAGTACTTC. It codes for CSARGAWDEQYF.

Turning to this clonotype: Being one base from a much bigger clone, this may be a read error. This chain connects TRBV5-6 to TRBJ1-2; tentatively, D is TRBD1 (5 bases). CDR1 is SGHDT and CDR2 is YYEEEE in the germline V gene. This CDR3 spans 17 amino acids. The CDR3 loop reads CASSETGTLKRDYDYTF. CDR3 coding DNA: TGTGCCAGCAGCGAAACCGGGACGCTCAAGCGGGACTATGACTACACCTTC. Combining the CDR3 with reference TRBV5-6 and TRBJ1-2 gives the whole variable domain DAGVTQSPTHLIKTRGQQVTLRCSPKSGHDTVSWYQQALGQGPQFIFQYYEEEERQRGNFPDRFSGHQFPNYSSELNVNALLLGDSALYLCASSETGTLKRDYDYTFGSGTRLTVV.

The chain couples TRBV28 to TRBJ2-7, with D hard to call. With 3 bases removed from V and 6 bases from J, the gap between germline ends came to 18 bases. The CDR3 loop spans 15 amino acids. CDR1 is MDHEN and CDR2 is SYDVKM in the germline V gene. The DNA of the CDR3 is TGTGCCAGCAGTTTGCCCCTGGGGTGGGTCCGCGAGCAGTACTTC. This encodes CASSLPLGWVREQYF.

The rearrangement links TRBV20-1 to TRBJ2-7; 7 nucleotides line up with TRBD1. The CDR3 is 16 amino acids. Germline lookup yields CDR1 DFQATT and CDR2 SNEGSKA (reference sequence). Trimming cost V 5 bases and J 0 bases; bases outside gene matches: 13. The CDR3 reads CSAYNPGQHHSYEQYF. The CDR3 DNA is TGCAGTGCTTATAATCCGGGACAGCACCACTCCTACGAGCAGTACTTC.

The chain combines TRBV7-3 with TRBJ2-7, with D perhaps being TRBD1 or TRBD2 (6 bases each). This CDR3 region has 15 residues. Germline loops: CDR1 SGHTA, CDR2 FQGTGA. The V end was cut by 0 bases, the J end by 4 bases, with 13 bases between. The CDR3 protein is CASSLTGGTPYEQYF. CDR3 bases: TGTGCCAGCAGCTTAACGGGCGGGACACCTTACGAGCAGTACTTC.

This clonotype showed up just once. This chain connects TRBV27 to TRBJ2-2; unclear D gene. Trimming removed 6 bases at V and 8 bases at J, with 16 bases between. Germline CDR1 is MNHEY and CDR2 is SMNVEV (reference sequence). This CDR3 is 14 amino acids long. CDR3 amino acids: CASSRDRAAGELFF. The CDR3 DNA is TGTGCCAGCAGCCGCGACCGCGCGGCTGGGGAGCTGTTTTTT.

The V call is TRBV6-2 or TRBV6-3, the J call TRBJ2-3; D is unclear. Trimming took 6 bases from V and 1 from J, leaving 8 bases between them. Germline CDR1 is MNHEY and CDR2 is SVGEGT. The CDR3 sequence is 13 residues long. CDR3 in amino acids: CASRSRRTDTQYF. Here the CDR3 DNA reads TGTGCCAGCAGAAGCCGCCGCACAGATACGCAGTATTTT.

This clonotype has only one observation. The chain carries TRBV4-1 and TRBJ2-6; D gene ambiguous. The CDR3 spans 15 residues. Trimming pared 2 bases from V and 0 bases from J, leaving 5 bases between. The germline CDR1 and CDR2 sequences are MGHRA and YSYEKL. For the CDR3, the DNA is TGCGCCAGCAGCCAATTTCCCTCTGGGGCCAACGTCCTGACTTTC. It specifies CASSQFPSGANVLTF.

This chain connects TRBV29-1 to TRBJ1-5; TRBD1 is a possible D gene (5 bases). Germline V lookup: CDR1 SQVTM, CDR2 ANQGSEA. This CDR3 spans 13 amino acids. Trimming removed 4 bases at V and 6 bases at J, with 13 bases between. The CDR3 spells CSVVLGDRQPQHF. The CDR3 DNA is TGCAGCGTTGTCCTAGGGGATCGTCAGCCCCAGCATTTT.

The V gene is TRBV11-2, the J gene TRBJ2-1; D unclear. Germline CDR1 reads SGHAT; CDR2 reads FQNNGV. CDR3 length: 16 residues. V was clipped by 6 bases and J by 10 bases, with 25 bases between them. The CDR3 here is CASRKLAATKVWEQFF. The CDR3 bases are TGTGCCAGCAGAAAGCTGGCAGCGACCAAGGTATGGGAGCAGTTCTTC.

CDR3 DNA sequence: TGTGCCATCTCCCGGGACAAAGGCACAGATACGCAGTATTTT. This sequence encodes CAISRDKGTDTQYF. The chain links TRBV10-3 to TRBJ2-3; perhaps TRBD1 as D (6 bases). V was shortened by 8 bases and J by 1 base, with 13 bases between the two germline ends. Germline V gives CDR1 ENHRY, CDR2 SYGVKD. There are 14 residues in the CDR3.

The chain carries TRBV7-3 and TRBJ2-5; the D gene is possibly TRBD2 (6 bases). With 2 bases removed from V and 11 bases from J, the gap between germline ends came to 15 bases. Germline assignment: CDR1 SGHTA and CDR2 FQGTGA. The CDR3 runs 13 residues. CDR3 DNA: TGTGCCAGCAGCTTATTGGACTACAATGAGCAGTACTTC. Translation gives CASSLLDYNEQYF.

CDR3 loop: CASSITSGGYEQYF. CDR3 DNA: TGTGCCAGCAGCATAACTAGCGGGGGCTACGAGCAGTACTTC. The J gene is TRBJ2-7, the V gene TRBV13, with 11 bases aligning to TRBD2. Germline CDR1 PRHDT, CDR2 FYEKMQ (reference sequence). Trimming removed 5 bases from V and 3 bases from J; junction bases left unmatched: 3. This CDR3 region has 14 residues.

V gene TRBV25-1 combines with J gene TRBJ2-7; D not certain. This CDR3 spans 11 amino acids. The germline V gene encodes CDR1 MGHDK and CDR2 SYGVNS. The germline V and J ends were trimmed by 3 bases and 6 bases, with 6 bases remaining between them. The CDR3 DNA reads as TGTGCCAGCAGTGAGTGGGTCGAGCAGTACTTC. The encoded protein is CASSEWVEQYF.

Points on this clonotype: A much more abundant neighbour one base away suggests this may be a read error. This chain connects TRBV13 to TRBJ2-5; 13 bases match TRBD2. Trimming took 8 bases from V and 5 from J; bases not matched to a gene: 8. Germline V gene data show CDR1 as PRHDT and CDR2 as FYEKMQ (reference sequence). The CDR3 covers 15 residues. Here the CDR3 reads CASGLGLAGAETQYF. In nucleotides, the CDR3 is TGTGCCAGCGGCCTCGGACTAGCGGGAGCTGAGACCCAGTACTTC.

The J gene is TRBJ2-3, the V gene TRBV5-6; either TRBD1 or TRBD2 may fit D (5 bases each). Germline V gene data show CDR1 as SGHDT and CDR2 as YYEEEE. V shed 0 bases and J shed 4 bases, with 12 bases lying between them. This CDR3 has 15 residues. The CDR3 DNA reads TGTGCCAGCAGCTTGGCCACCGGGGCCGCAGATACGCAGTATTTT. Translating it yields CASSLATGAADTQYF.

The V and J genes are TRBV24-1 and TRBJ1-2; D unclear. The CDR3 is 14 amino acids. Trimming cost V 4 bases and J 0 bases, with 8 bases left between them. Germline CDR1 reads KGHDR; CDR2 reads SFDVKD. CDR3 coding DNA: TGTGCCACCAGTGAGGGCGGCACTAACTATGGCTACACCTTC. Protein product: CATSEGGTNYGYTF.

The J gene is TRBJ2-5, the V gene TRBV3-1; TRBD1 agrees at 9 bases. From germline, CDR1 is LGHDT and CDR2 YNNKEL (reference sequence). Trimming cost V 1 base and J 11 bases; bases outside gene matches: 14. CDR3 size: 16 residues. CDR3 DNA: TGTGCCAGCAGCCAAGCCCAGATGACAGGGGGGAATGAGCAGTACTTC. It yields the protein CASSQAQMTGGNEQYF.

With respect to this clonotype: At one of its ends the junction is not consistent with the germline gene, which may arise from a read error. This chain connects TRBV5-1 to TRBJ2-5; the D gene is possibly TRBD1 (6 bases). This CDR3 spans 15 amino acids. From germline, CDR1 is SGHRS and CDR2 YFSETQ. CDR3 sequence: CANSLTLGAGETQYF. The DNA of the CDR3 is TGCGCCAACAGCTTGACATTGGGGGCAGGGGAGACCCAGTACTTC.

The chain has TRBV27 and TRBJ2-7; 9 bases are shared with TRBD1. J gave up 1 base and V 3 bases, and 7 bases lay outside the gene matches. From germline, CDR1 is MNHEY and CDR2 SMNVEV (reference sequence). The length of the CDR3 is 16 residues. The CDR3 DNA sequence: TGTGCCAGCAGTTTGGGCCGGGACAGGGCATCCTACGAGCAGTACTTC. Amino acid sequence: CASSLGRDRASYEQYF.

This clonotype occurred once. The junction departs from germline at one end; a sequencing error may be responsible. This rearrangement joins TRBV29-1 to TRBJ2-3, with TRBD2 matching over 12 bases. Germline values: CDR1 SQVTM, CDR2 ANQGSEA. The CDR3 loop spans 15 amino acids. CDR3 protein: CGVARLAGDHDTQYF. The CDR3 DNA follows: TGCGGCGTCGCAAGACTAGCGGGAGATCACGATACGCAGTATTTT.

The rearrangement joins TRBV27 to TRBJ2-4; D ambiguous. CDR3 length: 13 residues. The V gene's germline CDR1 is MNHEY and CDR2 SMNVEV (reference sequence). V was shortened by 7 bases and J by 16 bases, with 23 bases between the two germline ends. Written as DNA, the CDR3 is TGTGCCAGCATGTCTCGTAATCAATACGAGCAATACTTC. Translated, it gives CASMSRNQYEQYF.

This sequence joins TRBV4-3 and TRBJ2-3; the D gene is possibly TRBD2 (6 bases). This CDR3 comprises 15 residues. Trimming stripped 4 bases from V and 1 base from J, with 12 bases between. CDR1 is LGHNA, CDR2 YSLEER, per germline. The CDR3 DNA reads TGCGCCAGCAGCCTGGGAGGTATTGGCACAGATACGCAGTATTTT. Protein: CASSLGGIGTDTQYF.

V usage is TRBV20-1 and J usage is TRBJ2-1; the D call may be TRBD1 or TRBD2 (6 bases each). Trimming left V 3 bases short and J 6 bases short, with 15 bases between. This CDR3 has 14 residues. The germline CDR1 and CDR2 sequences are DFQATT and SNEGSKA (reference sequence). Here the CDR3 DNA reads TGCAGTGCTAGGTGGACGGGGGCGGGCAATGAGCAGTTCTTC. Protein: CSARWTGAGNEQFF.

This chain connects TRBV7-9 to TRBJ2-5; D uncertain. The tail of the sequence fits TRBJ2-7 better, so the J call may be wrong. There are 11 residues in the CDR3. Germline CDR1 and CDR2: SEHNR and FQNEAQ (reference sequence). In DNA form, the CDR3 reads TGTGCCAGCAGCTTCGAACGCGAGCAGTACTTC. Protein: CASSFEREQYF.

This clonotype appeared a few times. The rearrangement joins TRBV12-3 or TRBV12-4 to TRBJ2-5; weak D call: TRBD2 (5 bases). The CDR3 has 15 residues. V lost 3 bases, J lost 11 bases, and 22 bases lay in between. In DNA, the CDR3 is TGTGCCAGCAGTTTCGGCGCGCGAGCCCCGAGGGAGCAGTACTTC. Protein: CASSFGARAPREQYF.

The chain combines TRBV7-9 with TRBJ2-7, with 9 bases that match TRBD1. V gave up 5 bases and J gave up 2 bases; unmatched junction bases: 13. This CDR3 is 17 amino acids long. CDR1 SEHNR and CDR2 FQNEAQ come from the germline V gene (reference sequence). The CDR3 coding sequence is TGTGCCAGCAGCCGGACAGGGGCCTCCCGAAATACCTACGAGCAGTACTTC. It specifies CASSRTGASRNTYEQYF.